This T cell receptor (beta chain) stems from a study of blood T cell repertoires in COVID-19. Study at large: From the United States, Italy and Spain came samples of acute and convalescent COVID-19. PBMCs, B-cell-depleted T cells, or T cells provided the cDNA or gDNA that made up the material.

Methods used by the authors: Quantification of nucleated cells was approximated via reference gene primer amplification. The data were produced by immunoSEQ multiplex PCR, yet TCRdb's version contains in-frame clones alone and is incomplete. V, J and clone size are those of that table, while D and trimming were read from the DNA. This table has about 20,000 clones, around 79% appearing once. Germline values: CDR1 SGHNT, CDR2 YYREEE (reference sequence). Deletions cut 1 base from V and 7 bases from J, with 14 bases between. The length of the CDR3 is 15 residues. This rearrangement joins TRBV5-4 to TRBJ1-4, with D unclear. Material: peripheral blood. The sequence was obtained from a man older than 75 with acute or convalescent COVID-19. Here the CDR3 reads CASSLNTPGGEKLFF. The CDR3, as DNA: TGTGCCAGCAGCTTGAACACCCCAGGAGGTGAAAAACTGTTTTTT.